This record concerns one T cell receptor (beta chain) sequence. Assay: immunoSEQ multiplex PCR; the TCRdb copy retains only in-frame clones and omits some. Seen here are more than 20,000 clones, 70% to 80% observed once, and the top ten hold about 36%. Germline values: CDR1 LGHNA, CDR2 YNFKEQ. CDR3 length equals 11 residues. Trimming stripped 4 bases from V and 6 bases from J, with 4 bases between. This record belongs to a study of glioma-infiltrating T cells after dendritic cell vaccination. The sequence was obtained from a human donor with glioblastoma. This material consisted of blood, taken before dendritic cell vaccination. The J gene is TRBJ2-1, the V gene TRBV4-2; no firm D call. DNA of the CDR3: TGTGCCAGCAGCCCGGGCAATGAGCAGTTCTTC. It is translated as CASSPGNEQFF.